This T cell receptor (beta chain) was retrieved from a study of long-term antiretroviral therapy in people with HIV. Study-wide background: It was about a decade after the earliest samples that the 2015 immediate-ART recommendation appeared. Study results and caveats: Those clones which expanded before ART made up the dominant part of the repertoire at all time points.

This clone was detected once. The antigen is unknown. The authors ran the immunoSEQ assay, v3.0, at survey level. Here immunoSEQ multiplex PCR was the method, and the copy in TCRdb shows in-frame clones only, minus some. The sample records approximately 16,000 clones, around four fifths being singletons. Every donor contributed at least one pre-ART and at least two post-ART PBMC samples. With 0 bases clipped from V and 7 bases from J, the junction kept 13 bases outside the gene matches. Germline V lookup: CDR1 SEHNR, CDR2 FQNEAQ (reference sequence). The CDR3 length is 18 residues. This sequence was found in a middle-aged woman with HIV. The V gene is TRBV7-9, the J gene TRBJ1-2; 11 bases fit TRBD1. This material consisted of unsorted PBMCs, taken 3.2 years after starting antiretroviral therapy. CDR3 residues: CASSLALTFGTGGPGYTF. CDR3 DNA: TGTGCCAGCAGCTTAGCTCTTACCTTTGGGACAGGGGGTCCTGGCTACACCTTC.